The source of this T cell receptor beta chain is a study of CD8 T cells in Susac syndrome. The trim removed 8 bases at V and 0 bases at J, leaving 7 bases unmatched. The CDR3 is 16 residues long. Germline CDR1 reads SNHLY; CDR2 reads FYNNEI. RNA in amounts of roughly 0.5 to 1 ug was reverse transcribed with random hexamers. Via MiXCR, TCRdb re-called the immunoSEQ multiplex PCR reads, giving one row per CDR3 protein. The sample yields hundreds of thousands of distinct CDR3 sequences, approximately 85% seen once. The authors carried out high-throughput sequencing of TCR beta. They applied it to CD8+ and CD4+ T cells obtained from blood. In the multiple sclerosis control group, patients were treatment-naive and had stable or active relapsing-remitting disease. FACS enriched CD8+ TEMRA cells, while bulk CD8+ and CD4+ were negatively isolated.

Sequenced material: CD8+ T cells from PBMCs. The chain links TRBV2 to TRBJ2-7, with 13 bases lining up with TRBD2. This clonotype originated in a human donor with multiple sclerosis. In DNA, the CDR3 is TGTGCCAGCGTGGGGGGGACTAGCGGGATCTCCTACGAGCAGTACTTC. It codes for CASVGGTSGISYEQYF.